The source of this T cell receptor beta chain is a study of T cells in women clearing cervical HPV infection. Study-wide findings and caveats: CIN3+ cases had significantly higher TCR richness than controls; evenness did not differ.

The CDR3 contains 16 residues. Germline values: CDR1 SNHLY, CDR2 FYNNEI. The method was immunoSEQ multiplex PCR; TCRdb's version includes in-frame clones alone and lacks a portion of them. The listing records around 30,000 clones. This clone counts as medium-sized (0.01 to 0.1%) by frequency. Its antigen is unknown. The junction departs from the called germline gene at one end, perhaps through a read error. The read ends 3 residues shy of where the CDR3 ends; the end is completed using the germline J gene. The sequenced sample consisted of blood buffy coat. The chain has TRBV2 and TRBJ2-1; 8 nucleotides agree with TRBD2. The clonotype comes from a woman aged 18 to 75 with a cervical HPV16 infection that either progressed to CIN3+ or cleared (not recorded which). The sequenced CDR3 bases are TGTGCCAGCAGTAAAGCTGCGGGAGGAAATTACAATGAG. Its protein product is CASSKAAGGNYNE. The complete CDR3 sequence is CASSKAAGGNYNEQFF.